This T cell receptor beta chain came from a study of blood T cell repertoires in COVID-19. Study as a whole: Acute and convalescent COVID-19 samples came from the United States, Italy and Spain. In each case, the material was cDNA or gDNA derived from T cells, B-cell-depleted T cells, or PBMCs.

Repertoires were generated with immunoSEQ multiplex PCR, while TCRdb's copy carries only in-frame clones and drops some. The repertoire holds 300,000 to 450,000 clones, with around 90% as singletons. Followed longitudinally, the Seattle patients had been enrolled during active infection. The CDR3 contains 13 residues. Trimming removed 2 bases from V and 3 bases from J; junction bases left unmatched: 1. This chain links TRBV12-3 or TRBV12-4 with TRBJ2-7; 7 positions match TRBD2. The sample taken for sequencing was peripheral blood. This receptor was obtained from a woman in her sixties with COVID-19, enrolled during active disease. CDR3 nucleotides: TGTGCCAGCAGTTTATCTAGCGGCTACGAGCAGTACTTC. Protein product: CASSLSSGYEQYF.